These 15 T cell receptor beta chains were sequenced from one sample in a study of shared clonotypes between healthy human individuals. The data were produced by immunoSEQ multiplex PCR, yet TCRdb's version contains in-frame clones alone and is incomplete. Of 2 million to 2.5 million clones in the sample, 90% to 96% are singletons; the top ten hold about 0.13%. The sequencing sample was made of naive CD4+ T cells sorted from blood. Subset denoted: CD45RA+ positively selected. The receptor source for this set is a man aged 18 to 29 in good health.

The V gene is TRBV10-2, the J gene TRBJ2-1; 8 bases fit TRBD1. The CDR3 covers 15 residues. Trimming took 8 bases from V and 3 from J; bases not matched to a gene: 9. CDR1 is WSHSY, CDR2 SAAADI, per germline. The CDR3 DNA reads TGCGCCAGCTCTGATCAGGGGGCGTTCTACAATGAGCAGTTCTTC. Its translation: CASSDQGAFYNEQFF.

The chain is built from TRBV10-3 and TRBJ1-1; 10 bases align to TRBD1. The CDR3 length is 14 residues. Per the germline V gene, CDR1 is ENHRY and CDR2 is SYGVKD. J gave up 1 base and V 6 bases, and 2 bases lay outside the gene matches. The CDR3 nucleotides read TGTGCCATCAGAAGACAGGGGGCGAACACTGAAGCTTTCTTT. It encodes CAIRRQGANTEAFF.

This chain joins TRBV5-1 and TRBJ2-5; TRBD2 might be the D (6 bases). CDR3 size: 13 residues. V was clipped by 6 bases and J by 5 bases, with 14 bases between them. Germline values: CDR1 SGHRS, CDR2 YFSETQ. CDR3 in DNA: TGCGCCAGCACGCCCCAGGGAGGCGAGACCCAGTACTTC. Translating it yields CASTPQGGETQYF.

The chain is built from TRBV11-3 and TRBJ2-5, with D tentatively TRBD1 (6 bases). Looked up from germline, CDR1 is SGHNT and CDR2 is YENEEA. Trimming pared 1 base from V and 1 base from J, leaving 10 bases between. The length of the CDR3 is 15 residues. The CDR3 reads CASSLGGGFQETQYF. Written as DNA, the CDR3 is TGTGCCAGCAGCTTAGGAGGGGGTTTCCAAGAGACCCAGTACTTC.

The CDR3 coding sequence is TGTGCCAGCAGCTGGGACACTTACGAGCAGTACTTC. Translation: CASSWDTYEQYF. The chain is built from TRBV7-9 and TRBJ2-7; perhaps TRBD1 as D (6 bases). Looked up from germline, CDR1 is SEHNR and CDR2 is FQNEAQ (reference sequence). V was cut by 4 bases and J by 4 bases, with 8 bases left in between. The CDR3 contains 12 residues.

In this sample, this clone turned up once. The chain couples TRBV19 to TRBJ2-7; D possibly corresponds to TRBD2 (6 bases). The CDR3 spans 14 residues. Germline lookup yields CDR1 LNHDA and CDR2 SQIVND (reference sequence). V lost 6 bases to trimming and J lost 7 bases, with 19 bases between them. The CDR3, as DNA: TGTGCCAGTAGCGCTCAGGGAGGCTCTCCGGAGCAGTACTTC. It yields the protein CASSAQGGSPEQYF.

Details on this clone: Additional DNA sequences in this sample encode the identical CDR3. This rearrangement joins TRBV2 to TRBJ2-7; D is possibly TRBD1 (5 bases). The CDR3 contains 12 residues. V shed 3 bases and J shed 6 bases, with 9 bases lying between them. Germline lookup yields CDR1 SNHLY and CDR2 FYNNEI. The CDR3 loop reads CASSDQGGEQYF. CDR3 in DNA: TGTGCCAGCAGTGATCAGGGCGGCGAGCAGTACTTC.

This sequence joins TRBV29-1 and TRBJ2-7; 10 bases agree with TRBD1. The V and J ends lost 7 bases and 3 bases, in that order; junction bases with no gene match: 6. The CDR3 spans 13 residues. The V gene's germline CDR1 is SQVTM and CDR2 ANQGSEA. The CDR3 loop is CSGRTGGGYEQYF. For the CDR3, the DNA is TGCAGCGGAAGGACAGGGGGGGGCTACGAGCAGTACTTC.

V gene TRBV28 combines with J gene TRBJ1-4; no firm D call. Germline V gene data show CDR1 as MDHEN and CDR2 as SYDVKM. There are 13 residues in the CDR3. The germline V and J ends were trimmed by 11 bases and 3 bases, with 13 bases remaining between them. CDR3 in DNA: TGTGCCCACAGCCCTGGGGCTAATGAAAAACTGTTTTTT. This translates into CAHSPGANEKLFF.

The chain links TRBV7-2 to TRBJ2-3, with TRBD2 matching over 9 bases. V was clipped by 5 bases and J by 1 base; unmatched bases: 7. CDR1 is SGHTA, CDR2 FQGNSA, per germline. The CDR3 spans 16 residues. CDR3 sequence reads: CASSISGSWGTDTQYF. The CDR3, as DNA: TGTGCCAGCAGCATTAGCGGGAGTTGGGGCACAGATACGCAGTATTTT.

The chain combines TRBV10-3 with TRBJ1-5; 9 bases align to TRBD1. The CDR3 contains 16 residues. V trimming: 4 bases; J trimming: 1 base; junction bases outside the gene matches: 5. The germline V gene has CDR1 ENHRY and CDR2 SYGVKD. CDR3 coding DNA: TGTGCCATCAGTGCCACAGGGGGCCCCAGCAATCAGCCCCAGCATTTT. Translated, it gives CAISATGGPSNQPQHF.

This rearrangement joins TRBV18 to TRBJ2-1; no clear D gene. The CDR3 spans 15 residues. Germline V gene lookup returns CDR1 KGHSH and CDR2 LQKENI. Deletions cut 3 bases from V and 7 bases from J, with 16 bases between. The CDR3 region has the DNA TGTGCCAGCTCACCGCGACGGAATGCTGATAATGAGCAGTTCTTC. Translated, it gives CASSPRRNADNEQFF.

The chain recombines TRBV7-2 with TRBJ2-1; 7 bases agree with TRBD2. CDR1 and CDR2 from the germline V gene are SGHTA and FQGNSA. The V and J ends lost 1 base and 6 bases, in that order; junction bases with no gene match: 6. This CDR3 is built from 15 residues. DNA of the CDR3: TGTGCCAGCAGCTTAGTGGGACTATTAATCAATGAGCAGTTCTTC. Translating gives CASSLVGLLINEQFF.

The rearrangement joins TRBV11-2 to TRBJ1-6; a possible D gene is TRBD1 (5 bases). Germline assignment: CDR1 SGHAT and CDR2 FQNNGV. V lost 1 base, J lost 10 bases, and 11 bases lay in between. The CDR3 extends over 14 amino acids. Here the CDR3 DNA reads TGTGCCAGCAGCTTAGCCCCAGGGAACTCACCCCTCCACTTT. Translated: CASSLAPGNSPLHF.

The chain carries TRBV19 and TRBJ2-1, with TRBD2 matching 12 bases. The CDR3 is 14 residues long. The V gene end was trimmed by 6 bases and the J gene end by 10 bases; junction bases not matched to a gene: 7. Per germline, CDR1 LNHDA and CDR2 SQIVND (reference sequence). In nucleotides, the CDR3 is TGTGCCAGTAGAAGAGGACTAGCGGGAACAGAGCAGTTCTTC. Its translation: CASRRGLAGTEQFF.